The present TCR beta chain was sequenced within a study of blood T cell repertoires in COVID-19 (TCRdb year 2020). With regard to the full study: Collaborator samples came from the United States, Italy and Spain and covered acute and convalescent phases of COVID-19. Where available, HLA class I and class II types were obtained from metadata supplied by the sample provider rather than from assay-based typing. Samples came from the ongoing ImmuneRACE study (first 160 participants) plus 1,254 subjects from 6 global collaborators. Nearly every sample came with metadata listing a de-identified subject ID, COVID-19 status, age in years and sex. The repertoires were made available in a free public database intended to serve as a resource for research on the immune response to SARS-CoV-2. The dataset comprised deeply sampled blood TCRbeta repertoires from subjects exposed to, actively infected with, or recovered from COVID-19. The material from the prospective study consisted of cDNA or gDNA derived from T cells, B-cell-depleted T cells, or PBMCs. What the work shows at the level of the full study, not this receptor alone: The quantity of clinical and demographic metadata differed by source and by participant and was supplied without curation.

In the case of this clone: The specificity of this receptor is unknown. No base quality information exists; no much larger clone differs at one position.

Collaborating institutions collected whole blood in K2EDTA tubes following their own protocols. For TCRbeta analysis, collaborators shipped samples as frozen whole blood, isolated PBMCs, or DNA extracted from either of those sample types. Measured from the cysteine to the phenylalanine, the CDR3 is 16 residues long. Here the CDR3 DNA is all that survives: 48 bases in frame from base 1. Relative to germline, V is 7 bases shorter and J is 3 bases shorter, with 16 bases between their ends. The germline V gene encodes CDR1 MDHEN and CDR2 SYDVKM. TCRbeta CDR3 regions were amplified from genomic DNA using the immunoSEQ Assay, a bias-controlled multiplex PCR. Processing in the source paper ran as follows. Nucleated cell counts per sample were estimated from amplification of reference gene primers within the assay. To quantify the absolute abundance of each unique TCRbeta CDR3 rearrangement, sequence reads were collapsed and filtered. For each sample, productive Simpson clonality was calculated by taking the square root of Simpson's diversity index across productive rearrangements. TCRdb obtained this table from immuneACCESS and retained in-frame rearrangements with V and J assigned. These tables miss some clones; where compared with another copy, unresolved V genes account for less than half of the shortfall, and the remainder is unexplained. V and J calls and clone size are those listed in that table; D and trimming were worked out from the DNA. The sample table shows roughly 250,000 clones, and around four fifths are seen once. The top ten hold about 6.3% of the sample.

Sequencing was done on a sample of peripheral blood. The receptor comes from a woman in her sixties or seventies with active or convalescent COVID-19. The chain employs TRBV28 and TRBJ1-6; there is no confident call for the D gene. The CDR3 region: CASTSREQGYNSPLHF. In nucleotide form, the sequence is TGTGCCAGCACCTCGAGGGAACAAGGCTATAATTCACCCCTCCACTTT.